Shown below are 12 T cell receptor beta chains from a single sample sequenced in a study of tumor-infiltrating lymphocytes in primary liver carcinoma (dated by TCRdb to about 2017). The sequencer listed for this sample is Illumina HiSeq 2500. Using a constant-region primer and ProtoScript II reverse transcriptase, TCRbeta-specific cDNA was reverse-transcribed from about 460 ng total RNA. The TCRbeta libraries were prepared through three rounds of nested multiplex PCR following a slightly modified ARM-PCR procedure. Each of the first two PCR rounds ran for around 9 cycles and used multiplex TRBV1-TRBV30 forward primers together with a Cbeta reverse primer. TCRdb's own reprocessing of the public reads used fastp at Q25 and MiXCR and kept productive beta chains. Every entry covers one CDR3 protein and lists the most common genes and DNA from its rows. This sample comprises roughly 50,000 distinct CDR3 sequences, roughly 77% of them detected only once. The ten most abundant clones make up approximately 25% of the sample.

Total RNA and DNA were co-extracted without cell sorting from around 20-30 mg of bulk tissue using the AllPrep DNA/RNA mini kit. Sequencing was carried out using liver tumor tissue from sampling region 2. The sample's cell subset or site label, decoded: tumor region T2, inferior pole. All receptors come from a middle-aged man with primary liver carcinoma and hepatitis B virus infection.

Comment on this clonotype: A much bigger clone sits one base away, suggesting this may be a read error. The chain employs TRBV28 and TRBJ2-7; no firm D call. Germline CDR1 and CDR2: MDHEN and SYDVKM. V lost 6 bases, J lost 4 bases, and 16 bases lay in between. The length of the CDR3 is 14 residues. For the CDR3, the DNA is TGTGCCAGCAGATTCCAGGCAGTTCCGTACGAGCAGTACTTC. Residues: CASRFQAVPYEQYF.

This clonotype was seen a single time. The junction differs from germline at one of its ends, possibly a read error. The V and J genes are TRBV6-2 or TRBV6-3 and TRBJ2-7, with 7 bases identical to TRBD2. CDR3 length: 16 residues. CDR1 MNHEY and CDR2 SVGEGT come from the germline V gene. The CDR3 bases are TGTGCCAGCAGTTACGACACTCCAGCGGGACTACTCGAGCAGAACTTC. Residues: CASSYDTPAGLLEQNF.

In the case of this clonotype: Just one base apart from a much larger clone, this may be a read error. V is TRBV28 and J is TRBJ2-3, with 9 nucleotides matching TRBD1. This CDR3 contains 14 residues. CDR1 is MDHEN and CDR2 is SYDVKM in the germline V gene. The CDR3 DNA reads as TGTGCCAGCAGTAAGGGACAGGGCACAGATACGCAGTTTTTT. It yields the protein CASSKGQGTDTQFF.

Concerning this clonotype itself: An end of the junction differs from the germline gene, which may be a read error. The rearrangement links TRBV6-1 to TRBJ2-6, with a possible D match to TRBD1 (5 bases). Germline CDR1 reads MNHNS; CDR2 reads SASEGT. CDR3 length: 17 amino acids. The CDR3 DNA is TGTGCTAGCATTTTCGATTGGGGAAGCTCTGGGGCCGACGTCCTGACTTTC. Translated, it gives CASIFDWGSSGADVLTF.

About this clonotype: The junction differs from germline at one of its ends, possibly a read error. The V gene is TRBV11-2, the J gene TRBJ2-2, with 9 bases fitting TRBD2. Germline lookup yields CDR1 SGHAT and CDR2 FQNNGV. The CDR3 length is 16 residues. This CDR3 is CASSLSELAGTGELFF. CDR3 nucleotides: TGTGCCAGCAGCTTAAGTGAGCTAGCGGGAACCGGGGAGTTGTTTTTT.

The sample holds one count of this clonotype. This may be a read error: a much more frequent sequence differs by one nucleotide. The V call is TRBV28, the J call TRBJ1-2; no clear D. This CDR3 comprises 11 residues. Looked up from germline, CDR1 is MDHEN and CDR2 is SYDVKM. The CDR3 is CVSSRISGYTF. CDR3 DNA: TGTGTCAGCAGTCGTATTTCGGGCTACACCTTC.

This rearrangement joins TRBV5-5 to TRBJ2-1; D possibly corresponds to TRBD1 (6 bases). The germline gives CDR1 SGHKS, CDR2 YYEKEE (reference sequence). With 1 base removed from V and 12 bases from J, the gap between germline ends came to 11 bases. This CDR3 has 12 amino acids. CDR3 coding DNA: TGTGCCAGCAGCTTGAGCCCCAGGGGGCAGTTCTTC. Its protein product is CASSLSPRGQFF.

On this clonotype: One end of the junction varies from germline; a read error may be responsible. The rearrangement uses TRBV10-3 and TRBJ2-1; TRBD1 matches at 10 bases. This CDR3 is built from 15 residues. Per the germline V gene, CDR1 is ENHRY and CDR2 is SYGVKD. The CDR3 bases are TGTGGCATCAGATCGGGACAGGGGACCTACAATGAGCAGTTCTTC. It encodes CGIRSGQGTYNEQFF.

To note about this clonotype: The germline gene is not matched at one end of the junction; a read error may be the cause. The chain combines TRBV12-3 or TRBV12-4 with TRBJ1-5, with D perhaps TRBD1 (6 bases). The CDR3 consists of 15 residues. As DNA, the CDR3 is TGTGCCAGCACTAAACAGGGTACGGGCAACCAGCCCCAGCATTTT. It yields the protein CASTKQGTGNQPQHF.

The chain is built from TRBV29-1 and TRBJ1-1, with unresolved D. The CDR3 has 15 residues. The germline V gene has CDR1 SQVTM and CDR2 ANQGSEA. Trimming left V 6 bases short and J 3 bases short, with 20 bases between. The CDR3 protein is CSVANSPRTDTEAFF. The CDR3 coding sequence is TGCAGCGTCGCGAATTCGCCCCGTACAGACACTGAAGCTTTCTTT.

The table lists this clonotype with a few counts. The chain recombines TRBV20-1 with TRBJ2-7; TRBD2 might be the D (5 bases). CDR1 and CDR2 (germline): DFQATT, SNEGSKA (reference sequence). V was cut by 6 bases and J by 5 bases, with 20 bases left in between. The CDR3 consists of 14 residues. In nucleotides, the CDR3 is TGCAGTGCCTACCTAGAGAGGGCCGAGGACGAGCAGTACTTC. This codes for CSAYLERAEDEQYF.

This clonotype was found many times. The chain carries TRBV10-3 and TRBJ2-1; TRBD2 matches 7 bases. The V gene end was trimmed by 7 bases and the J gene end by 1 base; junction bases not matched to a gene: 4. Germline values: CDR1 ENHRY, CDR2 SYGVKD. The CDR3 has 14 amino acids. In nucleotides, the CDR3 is TGTGCCATCAACCTAGCGGATTCCTACAATGAGCAGTTCTTC. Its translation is CAINLADSYNEQFF.